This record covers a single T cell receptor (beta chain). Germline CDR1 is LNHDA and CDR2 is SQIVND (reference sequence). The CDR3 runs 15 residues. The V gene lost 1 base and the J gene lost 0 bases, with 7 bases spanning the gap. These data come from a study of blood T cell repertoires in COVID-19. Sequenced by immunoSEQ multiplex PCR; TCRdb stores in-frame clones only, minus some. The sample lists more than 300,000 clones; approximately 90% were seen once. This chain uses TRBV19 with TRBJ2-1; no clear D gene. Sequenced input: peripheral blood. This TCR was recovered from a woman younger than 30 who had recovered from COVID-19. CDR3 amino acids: CASSIAENSYNEQFF. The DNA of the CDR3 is TGTGCCAGTAGTATAGCGGAGAACTCCTACAATGAGCAGTTCTTC.